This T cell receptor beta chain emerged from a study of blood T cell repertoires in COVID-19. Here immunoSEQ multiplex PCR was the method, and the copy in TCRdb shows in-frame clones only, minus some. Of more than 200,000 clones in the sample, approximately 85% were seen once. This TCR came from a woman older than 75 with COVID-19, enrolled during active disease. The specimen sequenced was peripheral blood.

CDR3 bases: TGTGCCAGCAGTCTCGACATAAGCAATCAGCCCCAGCATTTT. It yields the protein CASSLDISNQPQHF. The chain combines TRBV28 with TRBJ1-5, with no clear D. The germline gives CDR1 MDHEN, CDR2 SYDVKM. This CDR3 is built from 14 residues. V gave up 5 bases and J gave up 1 base, with 9 bases separating them. The full variable domain, with the rest looked up from reference TRBV28 and TRBJ1-5, is DVKVTQSSRYLVKRTGEKVFLECVQDMDHENMFWYRQDPGLGLRLIYFSYDVKMKEKGDIPEGYSVSREKKERFSLILESASTNQTSMYLCASSLDISNQPQHFGDGTRLSIL.